The sequence of this T cell receptor beta chain was determined in a study of control samples from healthy donors and cancer patients (dated by TCRdb to 2018 to 2020). Libraries were made using the immunoSEQ multiplex PCR assay. The clones in this table, taken by TCRdb from immuneACCESS, are in-frame only. Not every clone is retained; where verified, under half of the shortfall comes from an unresolved V gene, and the cause of the rest is unknown. Across this sample there are approximately 190,000 clones, with roughly nine tenths seen only once. Clones ranked in the top ten supply around 1.9% of the sample. Reading from cysteine to phenylalanine, the CDR3 counts 13 amino acids. Just CDR3 DNA is preserved here, 39 bases in frame from base 1. V and J lose 1 base and 4 bases, and a span of 6 bases separates them. Per the germline V gene, SGHAT is the CDR1 and FQNNGV is the CDR2. Concerning this clone itself: Its antigen remains unidentified. Per-base qualities were not stored, and no clone one base away is much larger.

The TCR was taken from a man aged 30 to 45 in good health. Rearrangement joined TRBV11-2 to TRBJ2-3; no D gene is confidently identified. Sequenced material: blood. The bases are TGTGCCAGCAGCTTAGGGCGAGCAGATACGCAGTATTTT. It codes for CASSLGRADTQYF.